The 26 T cell receptor beta chains below all came from one sample that was sequenced in a study of T cell clonality in common variable immunodeficiency. Sequencing was performed with immunoSEQ multiplex PCR; in TCRdb, only in-frame clones are kept and a portion is missing. This sample comprises under 40,000 clones, none seen once only. Input material: peripheral blood mononuclear cells. All receptors derive from a person aged 18-70 years in good health.

This clone was detected many times. From the germline J gene comes the end of the CDR3, since the read stops 3 residues before it. The chain combines TRBV30 with TRBJ1-3; maybe TRBD1 (5 bases). Germline V lookup: CDR1 GTSNPN, CDR2 SVGIG (reference sequence). V gave up 7 bases and J gave up 1 base, with 17 bases separating them. This CDR3 contains 15 residues. The sequenced part of the CDR3 DNA is TGTGCCTTCTCTAGGGGCAGGACGTCTGGAAACACC. Translating gives CAFSRGRTSGNT. The whole CDR3 reads CAFSRGRTSGNTIYF.

This clone was detected many times. The read ends 3 residues early relative to the CDR3; the germline J gene fills the gap. V is TRBV10-3 and J is TRBJ1-1, with no clear D. The V end lost 6 bases, the J end lost 1 base, and 15 bases lay between the germline ends. This CDR3 contains 15 residues. CDR1 ENHRY and CDR2 SYGVKD come from the germline V gene. CDR3 sequence: CAIRDPDMTNTEAFF. Incomplete CDR3 DNA: TGTGCCATCAGGGATCCCGACATGACGAACACTGAA.

This clone was picked up a small number of times. The CDR3 extends 3 residues past the end of the read, so its final part is completed from the germline J gene. This chain links TRBV7-9 with TRBJ1-6, with D maybe TRBD1 (5 bases). V dropped 3 bases and J dropped 12 bases, with 12 bases sitting between them. Germline V gene sequence: CDR1 SEHNR, CDR2 FQNEAQ (reference sequence). This CDR3 spans 13 amino acids. CDR3 loop: CASSLVGGEPLHF. The DNA read from the CDR3 is TGTGCCAGCAGCTTGGTCGGAGGGGAACCC.

This clone was seen repeatedly, ten times or more. From the germline J gene comes the end of the CDR3, since the read stops 3 residues before it. The chain recombines TRBV7-8 with TRBJ2-7; 11 bases map to TRBD1. The CDR3 loop spans 15 amino acids. The ends lost 4 bases at V and 1 base at J; junction bases unmatched: 3. Germline V gives CDR1 SGHVS, CDR2 FQNEAQ. CDR3 protein: CASSSWDRGSYEQYF. The part of the CDR3 DNA that was read is TGTGCCAGCAGCTCCTGGGACAGGGGGTCCTACGAG. Together with reference TRBV7-8 and TRBJ2-7, the CDR3 gives the full variable domain: GAGVSQSPRYKVAKRGQDVALRCDPISGHVSLFWYQQALGQGPEFLTYFQNEAQLDKSGLPSDRFFAERPEGSVSTLKIQRTQQEDSAVYLCASSSWDRGSYEQYFGPGTRLTVT.

In this sample, this clone turned up many times. The covered CDR3 bases are TGTGCCAGCAGTGATCGGGACAGGGGTAACTATGGC. This codes for CASSDRDRGNYG. The full CDR3 sequence reads CASSDRDRGNYGYTF. The chain links TRBV9 to TRBJ1-2; 10 nucleotides align to TRBD1. Read sequence stops 3 residues before the CDR3 end, and the germline J gene provides the missing end. The CDR3 covers 15 residues. Germline values: CDR1 SGDLS, CDR2 YYNGEE. After removal of 5 bases from V and 1 base from J, the junction contained 5 bases not matched to a gene. Variable domain in full (rest from reference TRBV9 and TRBJ1-2): DSGVTQTPKHLITATGQRVTLRCSPRSGDLSVYWYQQSLDQGLQFLIQYYNGEERAKGNILERFSAQQFPDLHSELNLSSLELGDSALYFCASSDRDRGNYGYTFGSGTRLTVV.

This clone occurred many times. A junction end diverges from the germline sequence, so it may reflect a read error. Read sequence stops 3 residues before the CDR3 end, and the germline J gene provides the missing end. The rearrangement joins TRBV4-2 to TRBJ2-5; 7 bases are a match to TRBD1. This CDR3 region has 18 residues. CDR1 and CDR2 from the germline V gene are LGHNA and YNFKEQ. CDR3 sequence: CASSQDSWGTDVGETQYF. CDR3 DNA, as far as it was read: TGCGCCAGCAGCCAAGATTCGTGGGGGACAGACGTAGGAGAGACC.

This clone was seen more than once but under ten times. The read stops 3 residues short of the end of the CDR3; the missing end is completed from the germline J gene. The chain employs TRBV6-2 or TRBV6-3 and TRBJ2-4, with D hard to call. The CDR3 length is 14 residues. The V gene's germline CDR1 is MNHEY and CDR2 SVGEGT. CDR3 amino acids: CASSYDRPNYGQYF. The DNA read from the CDR3 is TGTGCCAGCAGTTACGACCGTCCTAACTATGGT.

This clone showed up many times. The read is 3 residues too short to cover the CDR3 end, so that end is filled in from the germline J gene. The V call is TRBV19, the J call TRBJ1-2; 8 bases fit TRBD1. This CDR3 is built from 16 residues. Germline V gene sequence: CDR1 LNHDA, CDR2 SQIVND (reference sequence). Unmatched junction bases numbered 13, after V lost 6 bases and J lost 4 bases. CDR3 DNA, as far as it was read: TGTGCCAGTAGACATGGACGGACAGGGTACAGCTATGGC. Its translation is CASRHGRTGYSYG. The full CDR3 protein is CASRHGRTGYSYGYTF.

This clone was recorded many times. CDR3 DNA (partial): TGCAGTGCTAGAAGACAGGGGTCGAGCTCCTACAATGAG. Translated, it gives CSARRQGSSSYNE. The entire CDR3 is CSARRQGSSSYNEQFF. V usage is TRBV20-1 and J usage is TRBJ2-1, with TRBD1 identical over 8 bases. The sequenced fragment ends 3 residues before the CDR3 boundary, so the rest is inferred from the germline J gene. The CDR3 spans 16 residues. Germline CDR1 is DFQATT and CDR2 is SNEGSKA (reference sequence). The J segment lost 0 bases and the V segment lost 2 bases, leaving 6 bases of the junction unmatched.

This clone was detected many times. The CDR3 end falls 3 residues outside the read, so it is completed with the germline J gene. The chain uses TRBV2 and TRBJ1-2; 9 bases are a match to TRBD1. CDR1 is SNHLY and CDR2 is FYNNEI in the germline V gene. The CDR3 extends over 17 amino acids. The CDR3 protein is CASSLTESRGTGNGYTF. The DNA read from the CDR3 is TGTGCCAGCAGTCTGACCGAATCGCGCGGGACAGGGAACGGC.

This clone was detected ten times or more. The DNA ends 3 residues before the CDR3 does, and the rest of the CDR3 is filled in from the germline J gene. This rearrangement joins TRBV27 to TRBJ2-3; tentatively, D is TRBD1 (6 bases). Germline V CDR1 and CDR2: MNHEY, SMNVEV (reference sequence). V lost 6 bases and J lost 6, with 22 bases in between. The CDR3 loop spans 16 amino acids. The CDR3 DNA, read in part, is TGTGCCAGCAGCCCACAGGGATTAGGGCTGTCGGATACG. It translates to CASSPQGLGLSDT. The whole CDR3 protein reads CASSPQGLGLSDTQYF.

Notes on this clone: One base separates it from a far larger clone, so it is likely a read error. The CDR3 end lies 3 residues beyond the end of the read and is filled in from the germline J gene. This chain connects TRBV6-2 or TRBV6-3 to TRBJ2-3; 8 bases map to TRBD2. Germline V gene lookup returns CDR1 MNHEY and CDR2 SVGEGT. The CDR3 covers 15 residues. CDR3 protein: CVSSRPRGGPDTQYF. The sequenced CDR3 bases are TGTGTCAGCAGTAGACCCCGGGGGGGACCAGATACG.

This clone was observed many times. The read comes to an end 3 residues before the CDR3 does, leaving the germline J gene to fill in the end. The genes are TRBV9 and TRBJ2-1, with no clear D. The CDR3 covers 13 residues. Germline CDR1 reads SGDLS; CDR2 reads YYNGEE. Trimming stripped 1 base from V and 7 bases from J, with 9 bases between. The part of the CDR3 DNA that was read is TGTGCCAGCAGCGTACTACCTCTTAATGAG. This sequence encodes CASSVLPLNE. The CDR3 as a whole reads CASSVLPLNEQFF.

This clone was seen ten or more times. Coverage ceases 3 residues before the CDR3 finishes, and the germline J gene fills in the end. The chain recombines TRBV7-2 with TRBJ2-6; D not certain. Deletions cut 5 bases from V and 1 base from J, with 9 bases between. The CDR3 is 15 amino acids. Germline lookup yields CDR1 SGHTA and CDR2 FQGNSA. Partial CDR3 DNA: TGTGCCAGCAGCCCAAGCTGGTCTGGGGCCAACGTC. This translates into CASSPSWSGANV. The full CDR3 protein is CASSPSWSGANVLTF.

This clone was found many times. The DNA ends 3 residues before the CDR3 does, and the rest of the CDR3 is filled in from the germline J gene. This chain uses TRBV10-3 with TRBJ1-1; 9 bases agree with TRBD1. The germline V gene has CDR1 ENHRY and CDR2 SYGVKD. The CDR3 spans 20 residues. V gave up 2 bases and J gave up 4 bases; unmatched junction bases: 20. CDR3 protein: CAISEGTGNAVVEKGTEAFF. The sequenced CDR3 bases are TGTGCCATCAGTGAGGGGACAGGGAATGCGGTGGTCGAGAAGGGCACTGAA.

This clone was recorded many times. Read sequence stops 3 residues before the CDR3 end, and the germline J gene provides the missing end. The chain links TRBV20-1 to TRBJ1-3; TRBD1 aligns across 7 bases. V lost 5 bases, J lost 0 bases, and 7 bases stayed unmatched. The CDR3 has 15 amino acids. The germline V gene has CDR1 DFQATT and CDR2 SNEGSKA (reference sequence). The CDR3: CSAFRTGSSGNTIYF. CDR3 bases read: TGCAGTGCTTTCCGGACAGGCAGCTCTGGAAACACC.

This clone was observed many times. The read is 3 residues too short to cover the CDR3 end, so that end is filled in from the germline J gene. This sequence joins TRBV11-2 and TRBJ1-2, with TRBD1 matching over 9 bases. The germline CDR1 and CDR2 sequences are SGHAT and FQNNGV. The CDR3 spans 13 residues. Partial CDR3 DNA: TGTGCCAGCACAATCGACAGGGGGGTCGGC. Protein sequence: CASTIDRGVG. The whole CDR3 sequence is CASTIDRGVGYTF.

This clone came up many times. The read ends 3 residues before the CDR3 terminus; that terminus is restored from the germline J gene. This rearrangement joins TRBV30 to TRBJ1-2; 8 positions agree with TRBD1. This CDR3 spans 14 amino acids. Germline values: CDR1 GTSNPN, CDR2 SVGIG (reference sequence). V lost 0 bases and J lost 4; bases outside the gene matches: 4. CDR3: CAWSVQTGGYGYTF. Partial CDR3 DNA: TGTGCCTGGAGTGTCCAAACAGGGGGCTATGGC.

This clone has a count of ten or more. Sequencing ends 3 residues short of the CDR3 end; the germline J gene provides the rest. The rearrangement links TRBV20-1 to TRBJ2-5; 8 bases line up with TRBD1. Germline loops: CDR1 DFQATT, CDR2 SNEGSKA (reference sequence). The V segment lost 0 bases and the J segment 5 bases; nucleotides outside the gene matches: 8. This CDR3 has 15 amino acids. The covered CDR3 bases are TGCAGTGCTAGAGATATTCAGGGGGCGAGGGAGACC. Translated: CSARDIQGARET. The CDR3 in full is CSARDIQGARETQYF.

This clone was detected many times. The read falls 3 residues short of the CDR3 end, and the missing part is taken from the germline J gene. The rearrangement links TRBV19 to TRBJ1-5, with 8 bases that match TRBD1. The ends lost 4 bases at V and 6 bases at J; junction bases unmatched: 11. Germline CDR1 reads LNHDA; CDR2 reads SQIVND (reference sequence). The CDR3 is 16 residues long. CDR3 sequence reads: CASSTQDRDRGQPQHF. CDR3 bases read: TGTGCCAGTAGTACTCAAGACAGAGACAGGGGTCAGCCC.

This clone was counted ten times or more. The sequenced fragment ends 3 residues before the CDR3 boundary, so the rest is inferred from the germline J gene. This chain connects TRBV2 to TRBJ1-2; possibly TRBD1 for D (6 bases). The germline gives CDR1 SNHLY, CDR2 FYNNEI. The V end lost 3 bases, the J end lost 4 bases, and 9 bases lay between the germline ends. The CDR3 length is 13 residues. CDR3 DNA (partial): TGTGCCAGCAGTGATATGGACAGCTATGGC. It is translated as CASSDMDSYG. The whole CDR3 region reads CASSDMDSYGYTF.

This clone was counted many times. The read terminates 3 residues ahead of where the CDR3 ends, so the germline J gene completes it. V is TRBV5-4 and J is TRBJ2-7; no clear D gene. The CDR3 runs 14 residues. Between the trimmed V and J ends, which lost 0 bases and 3 bases, there was a span of 10 bases. Per germline, CDR1 SGHNT and CDR2 YYREEE (reference sequence). The CDR3 reads CASSLGVASYEQYF. The CDR3 bases that were read are TGTGCCAGCAGCTTGGGCGTGGCTAGCTACGAG.

This clone appeared many times. One junction end does not reproduce the germline sequence, and a read error may be involved. CDR3 loop: CASSFSGGSTNTQYF. Incomplete CDR3 DNA: TGCGCCAGCAGCTTTAGCGGGGGTAGCACAAATACG. This chain uses TRBV5-1 with TRBJ2-3; TRBD2 matches at 9 bases. With the read ending 3 residues before the CDR3 end, the germline J gene is used to fill in that end. This CDR3 comprises 15 residues. The germline CDR1 and CDR2 sequences are SGHRS and YFSETQ.

Ten or more counts support this clone. Read data end 3 residues before the CDR3 end; the end is taken from the germline J gene. The chain combines TRBV20-1 with TRBJ2-3; a possible D gene is TRBD2 (7 bases). The CDR3 consists of 13 residues. Germline V lookup: CDR1 DFQATT, CDR2 SNEGSKA (reference sequence). The V gene lost 8 bases and the J gene lost 6 bases, with 18 bases spanning the gap. The CDR3 DNA, read in part, is TGCAGTTCCTACCTAGGGGGAGGGGATACG. Translated, it gives CSSYLGGGDT. The whole CDR3 is CSSYLGGGDTQYF.

This clone was observed many times. Read coverage stops 3 residues before the CDR3 terminus; the germline J gene supplies the remainder. The chain carries TRBV19 and TRBJ1-6, with D maybe TRBD1 (5 bases). Trimming removed 7 bases from V and 0 bases from J, with 19 bases in between. Germline V gene sequence: CDR1 LNHDA, CDR2 SQIVND (reference sequence). The CDR3 spans 18 residues. The CDR3: CASNSDTRPSSYNSPLHF. The DNA read from the CDR3 is TGTGCCAGTAACTCGGACACCAGACCGAGCTCCTATAATTCACCC.

Many counts were recorded for this clone. The read halts 3 residues ahead of the CDR3 end, with the missing end drawn from the germline J gene. The gene calls are TRBV12-3 or TRBV12-4 and TRBJ1-2; 7 bases match TRBD1. The CDR3 contains 12 residues. The CDR3 region is CASMDRLWGYTF. The sequenced part of the CDR3 DNA is TGTGCCAGCATGGACAGGCTTTGGGGC.